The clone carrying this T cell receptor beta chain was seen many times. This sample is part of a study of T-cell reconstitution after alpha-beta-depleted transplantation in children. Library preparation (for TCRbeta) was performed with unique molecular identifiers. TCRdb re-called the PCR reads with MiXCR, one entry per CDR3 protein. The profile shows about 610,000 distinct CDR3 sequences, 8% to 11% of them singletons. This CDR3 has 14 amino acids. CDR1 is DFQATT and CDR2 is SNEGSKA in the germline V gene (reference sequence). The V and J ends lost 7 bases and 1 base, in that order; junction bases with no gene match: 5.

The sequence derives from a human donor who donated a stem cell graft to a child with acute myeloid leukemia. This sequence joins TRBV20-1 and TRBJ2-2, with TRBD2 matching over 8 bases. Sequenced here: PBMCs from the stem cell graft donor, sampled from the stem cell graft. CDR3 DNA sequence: TGCAGTGTACCGACTAGCGTGAACACCGGGGAGCTGTTTTTT. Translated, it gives CSVPTSVNTGELFF.